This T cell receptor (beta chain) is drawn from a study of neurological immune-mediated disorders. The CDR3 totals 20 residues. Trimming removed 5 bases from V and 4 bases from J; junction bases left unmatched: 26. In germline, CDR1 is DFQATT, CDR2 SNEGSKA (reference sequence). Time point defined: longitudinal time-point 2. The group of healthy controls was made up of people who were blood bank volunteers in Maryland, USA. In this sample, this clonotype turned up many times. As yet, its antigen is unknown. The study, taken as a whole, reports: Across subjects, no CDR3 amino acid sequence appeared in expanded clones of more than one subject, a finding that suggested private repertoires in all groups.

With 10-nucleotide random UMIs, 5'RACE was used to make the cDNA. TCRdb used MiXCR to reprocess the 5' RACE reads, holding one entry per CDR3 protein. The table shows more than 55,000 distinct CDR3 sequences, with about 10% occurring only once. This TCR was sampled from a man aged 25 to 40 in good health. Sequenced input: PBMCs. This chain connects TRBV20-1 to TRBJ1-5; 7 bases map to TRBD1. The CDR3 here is CSARRQGRALGIGLNQPQHF. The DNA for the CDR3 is TGCAGTGCTCGGCGACAGGGAAGGGCCCTCGGTATAGGTCTAAATCAGCCCCAGCATTTT.